This TCR beta chain is from a study of blood T cell repertoires in COVID-19. V lost 3 bases, J lost 1 base, and 4 bases stayed unmatched. The CDR3 length is 15 residues. Germline lookup yields CDR1 SEHNR and CDR2 FQNEAQ (reference sequence). TCRdb keeps only in-frame clones here, not all; method: immunoSEQ multiplex PCR. This table has tens of thousands of clones, 85% to 90% appearing once. Sequenced: peripheral blood. The chain uses TRBV7-9 and TRBJ2-7; 9 nucleotides match TRBD1. The sequence was collected from a human donor in a cohort sampled during active COVID-19. The CDR3 region is CASSLGQGISYEQYF. The CDR3 DNA reads as TGTGCCAGCAGCTTGGGACAGGGTATTTCCTACGAGCAGTACTTC.